The present T cell receptor beta chain was sequenced within a study of glioma-infiltrating T cells listed by TCRdb under 2016. Background for the entire study: The study sequenced TCR alpha- and beta-chain repertoires from glioma tissue, from non-neoplastic brain tissue and from matched peripheral blood mononuclear cells. Each tissue-infiltrating repertoire was compared with the same patient's peripheral blood repertoire to measure divergence between tissue and blood T-cell populations. Three low-grade glioma patients, several primary glioblastoma patients, and three non-glioma patients who contributed non-neoplastic brain tissue made up the paired cohort. Overall study outcomes, separate from this receptor: Tissue and blood shared very few CDR3 sequences, a result attributed to high CDR3 diversity and limited sampling. VJ-independent divergence between tissue and blood was below expectation in non-neoplastic patients but above expectation in all gliomas, especially low-grade gliomas. The group comparisons were based on small numbers of patients: three non-neoplastic, three low-grade glioma and about eight glioblastoma patients.

Concerning this clonotype: The antigen it binds to is not known. No much larger clone exists at a distance of one base, and base qualities are not known.

The CDR3 has 13 amino acids, counting the end cysteine and phenylalanine. Kept here is only the CDR3 DNA, which spans 39 bases and is read in frame from base 1. A distance of 2 bases separates the germline ends of V and J, which lose 0 bases and 0 bases respectively. TCR alpha and beta CDR3 regions were amplified with the iRepertoire nested amplicon-rescue multiplex PCR (arm-PCR) platform from RNA. For one-step reverse transcription and amplification, 100-400 ng of tissue mRNA or PBMC total RNA was used as input. Following bead purification, Illumina adapters were added by a secondary multiplex PCR, and libraries between 200 and 400 bp were gel-purified. Libraries carried internal 6-nucleotide barcodes used for demultiplexing. Sequencing of libraries was performed on an Illumina MiSeq with 2x220 or 2x250 nucleotide paired-end reads. The authors' analysis ran thus. Paired reads were merged with FLASH 1.2.11 and aligned to the GRCh37 human genome with BWA-MEM before extracting TRA and TRB reads. An IMGT-derived reference of cassette sequences and CDR3 motifs, with pseudogenes included, was used for V and J assignment. Three-frame translation of reads was performed, and productive CDR3s were defined as those with a C...FGXG motif and no stop codons. Unique combinations of V-J cassette pair and CDR3 amino acid sequence were defined as clonotypes. Hamming distance filtering was applied to reads, with thresholds set by the sequence error rate of each sample in mapped regions. TCRdb passed the public sequencing reads through fastp at Q25 and MiXCR, retaining productive beta sequences. Identical CDR3 protein sequences are pooled into one entry, listed with their most common genes and DNA. The V and J calls come from TCRdb's annotation, not from the publication. Counted in this sample were 150,000 or so distinct CDR3 sequences; 30% to 40% of them appeared once. Over 15% of the sample rests with the top ten.

The source material was glioma tissue, nonneoplastic brain tissue, or PBMCs (not recorded which). The receptor's source is a human donor with low-grade glioma or glioblastoma, undergoing nonglioma brain surgery, or in good health (not recorded which). The chain couples TRBV12-3 or TRBV12-4 to TRBJ2-5; no D gene call is confident. The nucleotide sequence reads as follows: TGTGCCAGCAGTTTAGCTAACCAAGAGACCCAGTACTTC. It codes for CASSLANQETQYF.